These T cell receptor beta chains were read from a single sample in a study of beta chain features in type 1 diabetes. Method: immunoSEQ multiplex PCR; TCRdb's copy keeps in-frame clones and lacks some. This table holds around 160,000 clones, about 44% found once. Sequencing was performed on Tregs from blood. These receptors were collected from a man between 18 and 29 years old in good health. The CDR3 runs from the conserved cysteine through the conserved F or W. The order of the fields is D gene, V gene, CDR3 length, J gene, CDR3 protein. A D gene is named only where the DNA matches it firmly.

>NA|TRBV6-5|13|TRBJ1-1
CASSYGQNTEAFF
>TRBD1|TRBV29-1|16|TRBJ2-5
CSGWGDREGRKETQYF
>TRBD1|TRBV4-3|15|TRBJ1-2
CASSQVFQGAGGYTF
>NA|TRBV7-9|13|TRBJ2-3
CASSLASTDTQYF
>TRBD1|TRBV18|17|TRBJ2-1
CASSPRQTGSSYNEQFF
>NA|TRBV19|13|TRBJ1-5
CATQREPNQPQHF
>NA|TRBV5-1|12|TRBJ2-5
CASSPSPETQYF
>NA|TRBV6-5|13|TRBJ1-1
CASRQQVNTEAFF
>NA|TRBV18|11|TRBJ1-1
CASSQRAEAFF
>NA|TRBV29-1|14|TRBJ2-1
CSVLAGANYNEQFF
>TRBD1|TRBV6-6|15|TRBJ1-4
CASSYPGTGGEKLFF
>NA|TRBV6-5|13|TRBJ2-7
CASSYRGAYEQYF
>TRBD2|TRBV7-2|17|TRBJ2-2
CASSRPWRGENTGELFF
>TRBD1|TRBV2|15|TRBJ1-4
CASTEGGTGSEKLFF
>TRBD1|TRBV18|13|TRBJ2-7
CASSATGGDEQYF
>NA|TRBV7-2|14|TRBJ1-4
CASSSHTRGEKLFF
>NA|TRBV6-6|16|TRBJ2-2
CASSYSETTVPGELFF
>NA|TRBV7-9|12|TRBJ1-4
CASSPGAEKLFF
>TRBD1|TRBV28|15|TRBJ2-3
CASSSGQGLGDTQYF
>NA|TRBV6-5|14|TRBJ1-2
CASRLQRGPGGYTF
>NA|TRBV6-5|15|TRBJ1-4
CASRNRGRGDEKLFF
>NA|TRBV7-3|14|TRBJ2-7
CASSLWADSYEQYF
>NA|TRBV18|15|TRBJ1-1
CASSPTRLGSTEAFF
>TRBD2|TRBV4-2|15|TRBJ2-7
CASRQTSGLSYEQYF
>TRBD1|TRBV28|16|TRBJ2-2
CASSLSTGVATGELFF
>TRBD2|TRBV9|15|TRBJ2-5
CASSTTGLAGGPQYF
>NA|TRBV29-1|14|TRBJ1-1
CSVEGGGVGTEAFF
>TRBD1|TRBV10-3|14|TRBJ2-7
CAISEGTGGSFKYF
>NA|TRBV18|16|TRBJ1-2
CASSPNRVSYNYGYTF
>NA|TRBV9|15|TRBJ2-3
CASSVGGRFTDTQYF
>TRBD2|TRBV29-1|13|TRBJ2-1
CSVGLAVYNEQFF
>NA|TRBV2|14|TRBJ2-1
CASSEGTGYNEQFF
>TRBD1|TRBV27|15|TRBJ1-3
CASSRQGSSGNTIYF
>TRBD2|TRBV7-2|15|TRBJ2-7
CASSLREDGLYEQYF
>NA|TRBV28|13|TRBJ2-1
CAIKTGIYNEQFF
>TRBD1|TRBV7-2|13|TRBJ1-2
CASSRQGRAGYTF
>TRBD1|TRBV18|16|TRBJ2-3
CASSPSGQRSTDTQYF
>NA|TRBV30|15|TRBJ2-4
CAWSSGRGGENIQYF
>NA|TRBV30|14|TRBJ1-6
CAWVTARSNSPLHF
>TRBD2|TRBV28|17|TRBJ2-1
CASSPGTSGFSYNEQFF
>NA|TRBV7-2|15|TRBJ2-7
CASSPPSTGRGEQYF
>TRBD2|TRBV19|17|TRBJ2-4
CASSIGLRGMAKNIQYF
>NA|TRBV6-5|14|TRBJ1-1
CASRLSQSNTEAFF